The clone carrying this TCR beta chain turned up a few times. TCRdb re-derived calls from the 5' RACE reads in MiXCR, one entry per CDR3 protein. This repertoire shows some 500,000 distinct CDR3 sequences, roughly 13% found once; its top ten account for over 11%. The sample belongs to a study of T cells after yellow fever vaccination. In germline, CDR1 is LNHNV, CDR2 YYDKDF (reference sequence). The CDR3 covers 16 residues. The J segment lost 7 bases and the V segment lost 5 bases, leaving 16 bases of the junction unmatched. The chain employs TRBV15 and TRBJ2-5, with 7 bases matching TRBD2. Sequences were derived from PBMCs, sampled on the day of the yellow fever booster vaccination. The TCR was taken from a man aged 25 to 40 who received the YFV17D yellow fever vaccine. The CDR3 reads CATSGGGAAGVGTQYF. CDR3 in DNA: TGTGCCACCAGCGGCGGAGGAGCTGCGGGAGTGGGGACCCAGTACTTC.